One sample yielded the 25 T cell receptor beta chains listed below, sequenced in a study of T cell repertoires in aging, cancer and after chemotherapy. TRB rearrangements spanning V, D and J were amplified using mixed TRB-A/B primers. TCRdb re-called the multiplex PCR reads with MiXCR, one entry per CDR3 protein. The sample lists around 1,900 distinct CDR3 sequences; approximately 28% were seen once. Amplification of TCR beta used genomic DNA extracted from peripheral blood. The sequenced sample was blood. The receptor source for this set is a human donor with a blood cancer. The donor label of this sample is uncertain.

This rearrangement joins TRBV6-2 or TRBV6-3 to TRBJ1-2; no reliable D call. The CDR3 totals 14 residues. The V gene lost 6 bases and the J gene lost 4 bases, with 15 bases spanning the gap. CDR1 is MNHEY, CDR2 SVGEGT, per germline. The CDR3 reads CASRTSSNFYGYTF. CDR3 in DNA: TGTGCCAGCAGAACGAGCAGCAACTTCTATGGCTACACCTTC.

V and J are TRBV11-2 and TRBJ2-5; TRBD2 is a possible D gene (6 bases). Trimming took off 2 bases at V and 3 bases at J, with 7 bases between the two ends. The CDR3 has 13 amino acids. Germline V CDR1 and CDR2: SGHAT, FQNNGV. DNA for the CDR3: TGTGCCAGCAGCTTATGGAGGGAAGAGACCCAGTACTTC. It codes for CASSLWREETQYF.

In this sample, this clonotype turned up a few times. The chain couples TRBV6-5 to TRBJ2-7; D is uncertain. This CDR3 region has 15 residues. CDR1 is MNHEY, CDR2 SVGAGI, per germline. The V end was cut by 0 bases, the J end by 1 base, with 10 bases between. The CDR3 coding sequence is TGTGCCAGCAGTTACTCAGCCCTGGATTCCTACGAGCAGTACTTC. Its translation is CASSYSALDSYEQYF.

This clonotype was counted a few times. This chain links TRBV7-2 with TRBJ2-5; D possibly corresponds to TRBD1 (6 bases). Germline CDR1 is SGHTA and CDR2 is FQGNSA. V dropped 2 bases and J dropped 6 bases, with 10 bases sitting between them. The CDR3 consists of 13 residues. The CDR3 here is CASSLYRAQTQYF. The CDR3 nucleotides read TGTGCCAGCAGCTTATACAGGGCACAGACCCAGTACTTC.

This clonotype was seen a handful of times. CDR3 sequence: CASRQQVLGADTQYF. Here the CDR3 DNA reads TGTGCCAGCAGGCAACAGGTCCTCGGGGCAGATACGCAGTATTTT. This chain connects TRBV12-3 or TRBV12-4 to TRBJ2-3; D tentatively fits TRBD1 or TRBD2 (5 bases each). The CDR3 consists of 15 residues. V lost 6 bases and J lost 4, with 17 bases in between.

By sample share, this clonotype is large. This chain uses TRBV5-4 with TRBJ2-5, with D tentatively TRBD1 (6 bases). Germline assignment: CDR1 SGHNT and CDR2 YYREEE (reference sequence). The V and J ends lost 1 base and 6 bases respectively, with 16 bases between them. This CDR3 contains 15 residues. The CDR3 loop reads CASSLFPPGVKTQYF. The CDR3 nucleotides are TGTGCCAGCAGCTTGTTCCCGCCAGGGGTAAAGACCCAGTACTTC.

CDR3 DNA sequence: TGTGCCAGCAGCTCCTCCGGGCGGTCCCTACATGCAAACACTGAAGCTTTCTTT. Translated, it gives CASSSSGRSLHANTEAFF. The chain uses TRBV7-2 and TRBJ1-1; the D is unclear. This CDR3 comprises 18 residues. Trimming stripped 4 bases from V and 2 bases from J, with 23 bases between. Looked up from germline, CDR1 is SGHTA and CDR2 is FQGNSA.

CDR3 region: CAWTPSTDTQYF. In DNA form, the CDR3 reads TGTGCCTGGACCCCCAGCACAGATACGCAGTATTTT. This chain uses TRBV30 with TRBJ2-3; no clear D gene. Germline-derived CDR1 and CDR2 are GTSNPN and SVGIG (reference sequence). The V gene lost 4 bases and the J gene lost 0 bases, with 5 bases spanning the gap. There are 12 residues in the CDR3. Full variable domain (remainder filled in from reference TRBV30 and TRBJ2-3): SQTIHQWPATLVQPVGSPLSLECTVEGTSNPNLYWYRQAAGRGLQLLFYSVGIGQISSEVPQNLSASRPQDRQFILSSKKLLLSDSGFYLCAWTPSTDTQYFGPGTRLTVL.

V usage is TRBV27 and J usage is TRBJ2-7; the D is unclear. V lost 6 bases and J 7 bases, leaving 10 bases between the germline ends. Germline-derived CDR1 and CDR2 are MNHEY and SMNVEV (reference sequence). This CDR3 contains 11 residues. CDR3 loop: CASRQQGEQYF. The CDR3 bases are TGTGCCAGCAGGCAACAAGGGGAGCAGTACTTC.

DNA of the CDR3: TGTGCCAGCAGTTTGGTGGGGGCTAACTATGGCTACACCTTC. It is translated as CASSLVGANYGYTF. V is TRBV27 and J is TRBJ1-2; D is possibly TRBD1 (5 bases). Germline CDR1 and CDR2: MNHEY and SMNVEV (reference sequence). The CDR3 loop spans 14 amino acids. The V and J ends lost 3 bases and 0 bases respectively, with 8 bases between them.

In its sample, this clonotype was seen a few times. The gene calls are TRBV7-6 and TRBJ2-3; possible D gene TRBD2, 5 bases. The CDR3 runs to 14 residues. CDR1 and CDR2 (germline): SGHVS, FNYEAQ. V was trimmed by 6 bases and J by 4 bases, leaving 14 bases between them. The CDR3 sequence is CASSQSGPADTQYF. For the CDR3, the DNA is TGTGCCAGCAGTCAAAGCGGACCCGCAGATACGCAGTATTTT.

This clonotype is medium-sized (0.01 to 0.1%) within its sample. V gene TRBV29-1 combines with J gene TRBJ2-3, with D tentatively TRBD1 (6 bases). CDR3 size: 14 residues. V was pared by 8 bases and J by 0 bases, with 15 bases between. CDR1 SQVTM and CDR2 ANQGSEA come from the germline V gene. The CDR3 region has the DNA TGCAGCTCAATCCCAGGGGCGAGCACAGATACGCAGTATTTT. Protein product: CSSIPGASTDTQYF.

This rearrangement joins TRBV6-1 to TRBJ1-6; 9 bases line up with TRBD1. Per germline, CDR1 MNHNS and CDR2 SASEGT. Unmatched junction bases numbered 7, after V lost 6 bases and J lost 7 bases. CDR3 size: 15 residues. CDR3 DNA sequence: TGTGCCAGCAGGGGACAGGGCATCGCGAATTCACCCCTCCACTTT. It yields the protein CASRGQGIANSPLHF.

This clonotype was counted between two and nine times. The chain employs TRBV5-6 and TRBJ2-5, with D perhaps TRBD1 (5 bases). The CDR3 extends over 13 amino acids. V lost 0 bases and J 4 bases, leaving 7 bases between the germline ends. In germline, CDR1 is SGHDT, CDR2 YYEEEE. This CDR3 is CASSLGTRETQYF. The CDR3, as DNA: TGTGCCAGCAGCTTGGGGACAAGAGAGACCCAGTACTTC.

This rearrangement joins TRBV6-6 to TRBJ1-5; D ambiguous. Between the trimmed V and J ends, which lost 2 bases and 6 bases, there was a span of 11 bases. CDR1 and CDR2 (germline): MNHNY, SVGAGI (reference sequence). The CDR3 sequence is 14 residues long. CDR3 DNA sequence: TGTGCCAGCAGTTACGCGGCAGCTGGTCAGCCCCAGCATTTT. Translated, it gives CASSYAAAGQPQHF.

The chain couples TRBV5-1 to TRBJ2-7, with D unclear. Deletions cut 1 base from V and 0 bases from J, with 8 bases between. This CDR3 has 14 residues. Per the germline V gene, CDR1 is SGHRS and CDR2 is YFSETQ. Here the CDR3 reads CASSLSRNSYEQYF. In DNA form, the CDR3 reads TGCGCCAGCAGCTTGTCCAGGAACTCCTACGAGCAGTACTTC.

This clonotype is labeled as medium-sized. The V gene is TRBV6-2 or TRBV6-3, the J gene TRBJ2-3; a possible D gene is TRBD1 (5 bases). V gave up 2 bases and J gave up 4 bases, with 10 bases separating them. The length of the CDR3 is 14 residues. Looked up from germline, CDR1 is MNHEY and CDR2 is SVGEGT. CDR3 amino acids: CASSYRGNADTQYF. The DNA for the CDR3 is TGTGCCAGCAGTTACAGGGGTAATGCAGATACGCAGTATTTT.

This clonotype is labeled medium-sized. The V gene is TRBV27, the J gene TRBJ2-3; 8 bases map to TRBD1. The junction had 10 bases not matched to a gene; V was cut back by 6 bases and J by 2 bases. This CDR3 is 16 amino acids long. Germline V gene data show CDR1 as MNHEY and CDR2 as SMNVEV (reference sequence). CDR3 nucleotide sequence: TGTGCCAGCAGCTCCGGACAGGGATTCATCACAGATACGCAGTATTTT. Translated: CASSSGQGFITDTQYF.

The V gene is TRBV6-5, the J gene TRBJ2-5; D is uncertain. Looked up from germline, CDR1 is MNHEY and CDR2 is SVGAGI. The ends were cut back, 7 bases at V and 1 base at J, with 13 bases in the middle. This CDR3 has 14 amino acids. The CDR3 loop is CASTSRVSQETQYF. In DNA form, the CDR3 reads TGTGCCAGCACCTCAAGAGTCTCCCAAGAGACCCAGTACTTC.

The CDR3 nucleotides are TGCGCCAGCAGCCCTGGCCCCACTAGCGGGAGAGGGAATGAGCAGTTCTTC. It translates to CASSPGPTSGRGNEQFF. The chain joins TRBV4-3 to TRBJ2-1, with TRBD2 matching over 11 bases. Germline assignment: CDR1 LGHNA and CDR2 YSLEER. This CDR3 is 17 amino acids long. V shed 4 bases and J 7 bases; nucleotides not matched to a gene: 12.

By its share, this clonotype is large. V gene TRBV2 combines with J gene TRBJ2-7; 8 bases are shared with TRBD2. V trimming: 8 bases; J trimming: 1 base; junction bases outside the gene matches: 13. The CDR3 extends over 16 amino acids. Germline V gives CDR1 SNHLY, CDR2 FYNNEI. CDR3 nucleotide sequence: TGTGCCAGCGGTCATGGGCCGGTAGCGGGGTCCTACGAGCAGTACTTC. Amino acids: CASGHGPVAGSYEQYF.

This clonotype came up a few times. V is TRBV18 and J is TRBJ2-1; TRBD2 might be the D (6 bases). Trimming took 4 bases from V and 2 from J, leaving 12 bases between them. The CDR3 totals 15 residues. In germline, CDR1 is KGHSH, CDR2 LQKENI. The CDR3 DNA sequence: TGTGCCAGCTCACTCACGGGAGATACCTACAATGAGCAGTTCTTC. It is translated as CASSLTGDTYNEQFF.

The V call is TRBV7-9, the J call TRBJ2-2; tentatively, D is TRBD2 (7 bases). V lost 8 bases and J 8 bases, leaving 18 bases between the germline ends. Germline V lookup: CDR1 SEHNR, CDR2 FQNEAQ (reference sequence). The CDR3 runs to 14 residues. CDR3 DNA sequence: TGTGCCAGCCGGGGGGCTAGTCCGAGTGGGGAGCTGTTTTTT. This codes for CASRGASPSGELFF.

This clonotype is categorized as medium-sized. The chain links TRBV19 to TRBJ2-7; D perhaps matches TRBD1 (6 bases). V gave up 3 bases and J gave up 3 bases, with 12 bases separating them. Germline V gives CDR1 LNHDA, CDR2 SQIVND (reference sequence). The CDR3 is made up of 14 amino acids. CDR3 nucleotides: TGTGCCAGTAGTATCGCGCAGGGGAACTACGAGCAGTACTTC. This codes for CASSIAQGNYEQYF. Filled out from reference TRBV19 and TRBJ2-7, the complete variable domain reads DGGITQSPKYLFRKEGQNVTLSCEQNLNHDAMYWYRQDPGQGLRLIYYSQIVNDFQKGDIAEGYSVSREKKESFPLTVTSAQKNPTAFYLCASSIAQGNYEQYFGPGTRLTVT.

The V gene is TRBV24-1, the J gene TRBJ2-3, with no clear D. CDR1 is KGHDR, CDR2 SFDVKD, per germline. The V end lost 0 bases, the J end lost 7 bases, and 10 bases lay between the germline ends. The CDR3 is 14 amino acids. CDR3 sequence reads: CATSDLLTPNTQYF. The CDR3 DNA sequence: TGTGCCACCAGTGATTTGCTGACCCCGAATACGCAGTATTTT.